This is a list of T cell receptor beta chains from one sample in a study of T cell responses to AZD1222 COVID-19 vaccine. TCRdb keeps only in-frame clones here, not all; method: immunoSEQ multiplex PCR. Of 100,000 to 150,000 clones in the sample, 70% to 90% are singletons; the top ten hold about a fifth. The source material was peripheral blood, sampled on day 0 of AZD1222 vaccination. The receptor source for this set is an adult in good health. The CDR3 runs from the conserved cysteine through the conserved F or W. D genes are given only for firm matches. Some rows have no size entry. The others give once, few or many, or a class for an expanded clone.

NA TRBJ2-1 TRBV5-1 NA TGCGCCAGCAGCTGGGGGTCAGGGGCGCTTGAGCAGTTCTTC CASSWGSGALEQFF
TRBD1 TRBJ1-2 TRBV27 NA TGTGCCAGCAGCCAGAGGACAGGGGCCGGCTATGGCTACACCTTC CASSQRTGAGYGYTF
NA TRBJ1-1 TRBV6-5 NA TGTGCCAGCAGTTCCTTGGGGGGCTTAGGGGCTTTCTTT CASSSLGGLGAFF
NA TRBJ1-1 TRBV9 once TGTGCCAGCAGCGTAACGTCCTCAAACACTGAAGCTTTCTTT CASSVTSSNTEAFF
TRBD2 TRBJ2-1 TRBV11-2 NA TGTGCCAGCAGCTTAGATCGGGGGGATGAGCAGTTCTTC CASSLDRGDEQFF
TRBD2 TRBJ2-2 TRBV7-2 NA TGTGCCAGCAGCACCGGGACTACCACCGGGGAGCTGTTTTTT CASSTGTTTGELFF
NA TRBJ2-1 TRBV28 NA TGTGCCAGCAGCCCAACTAGTACTAAAAACAATGAGCAGTTCTTC CASSPTSTKNNEQFF
TRBD1 TRBJ1-6 TRBV27 few TGTGCCAGCAGTCACAGGGACAGGTATTCACCCCTCCACTTT CASSHRDRYSPLHF
TRBD2 TRBJ2-1 TRBV25-1 few TGTGCCAGCAGTGAATTGGGTAGCGGGGGGGCCTACAATGAGCAGTTCTTC CASSELGSGGAYNEQFF
TRBD1 TRBJ2-2 TRBV7-6 NA TGTGCCAGCAGCTCGGGACAGGGATACACCGGGGAGCTGTTTTTT CASSSGQGYTGELFF
NA TRBJ2-2 TRBV9 NA TGTGCCAGCAGCGTAGAGCTTGTCCGGAACACCGGGGAGCTGTTTTTT CASSVELVRNTGELFF
TRBD1 TRBJ1-2 TRBV6-5 NA TGTGCCAGCACCAAGACAGGGTTTGTCTATGGCTACACCTTC CASTKTGFVYGYTF
NA TRBJ1-5 TRBV5-1 NA TGCGCCAGCAGCCCGAGGGTACCCCAGCATTTT CASSPRVPQHF
NA TRBJ2-3 TRBV7-9 NA TGTGCCAGCACCTTTACGGGGGCTAGCACAGATACGCAGTATTTT CASTFTGASTDTQYF
TRBD1 TRBJ2-2 TRBV5-6 few TGTGCCAGCAGCTTGGGAGGACAGGGGTACACCGGGGAGCTGTTTTTT CASSLGGQGYTGELFF
TRBD1 TRBJ2-5 TRBV4-3 NA TGCGCCAGCAGCCAAGGCGCACAGGGGGTTAGGGCCCAAGAGACCCAGTACTTC CASSQGAQGVRAQETQYF
NA TRBJ2-3 TRBV19 NA TGTGCCAGTAGTATAGGCGGGGGCGCCGGGAGTACGCAGTATTTT CASSIGGGAGSTQYF
TRBD2 TRBJ2-5 TRBV6-6 NA TGTGCCAGCAGTCAGACAACTAGCGGGGGGGCCACCGAAGAGACCCAGTACTTC CASSQTTSGGATEETQYF
NA TRBJ1-4 TRBV18 once TGTGCCAGCTCACCCTCTTTAGGGGTGCGCGAAAAACTGTTTTTT CASSPSLGVREKLFF
TRBD1 TRBJ2-5 TRBV15 NA TGTGCCACCAGCAGGGACAGGGGGCAGGTAGAAGAGACCCAGTACTTC CATSRDRGQVEETQYF
NA TRBJ1-5 TRBV20-1 NA TGCAGTGGCCCACTTGGACAGACCCAGCATTTT CSGPLGQTQHF
TRBD1 TRBJ2-4 TRBV7-9 NA TGTGCCAGCAGCCCTCGACAGGGTTCGGCTTTAGCCAAAAACATTCAGTACTTC CASSPRQGSALAKNIQYF
NA TRBJ1-2 TRBV21-1 NA TGTGCCAGCAGCAAAGTTGACAGTTTCAATGGCTACACCTTC CASSKVDSFNGYTF
NA TRBJ1-6 TRBV9 NA TGTGCCAGCAGCGCGGCGGGGGCGAATTATAATTCACCCCTCCACTTT CASSAAGANYNSPLHF
NA TRBJ2-5 TRBV18 NA TGTGCCAGCTCACCGGGGCGGGGTCAGACCCAGTACTTC CASSPGRGQTQYF
TRBD2 TRBJ2-3 TRBV28 NA TGTGCCAGCAGTTTAACTAGCGGGGGCTCTAGGGATACGCAGTATTTT CASSLTSGGSRDTQYF
NA TRBJ1-6 TRBV2 NA TGTGCCAGCAGTTCTTACAGGGACGGCTCACCCCTCCACTTT CASSSYRDGSPLHF
NA TRBJ1-5 TRBV4-2 NA TGTGCCAGCAGCCAAGATCGGAGGGAAGGTTATCGTAGCAATCAGCCCCAGCATTTT CASSQDRREGYRSNQPQHF
NA TRBJ1-1 TRBV7-9 NA TGTGCCAGCAGCATGAGGACGAACACTGAAGCTTTCTTT CASSMRTNTEAFF
TRBD1 TRBJ1-6 TRBV28 NA TGTGCCAGCAGAGGTGGCGGACAGGGACATAATTCACCCCTCCACTTT CASRGGGQGHNSPLHF
TRBD1 TRBJ1-1 TRBV4-2 NA TGTGCCAGCAGCCCCAGGGGGTTCAACACTGAAGCTTTCTTT CASSPRGFNTEAFF
NA TRBJ2-3 TRBV6-5 NA TGTGCCAGCGGGGTCTATCTCAGCACAGATACGCAGTATTTT CASGVYLSTDTQYF
NA TRBJ2-2 TRBV7-2 NA TGTGCCAGCAGCTTAGTTGGCCGGACGGCCGGGGAGCTGTTTTTT CASSLVGRTAGELFF
NA TRBJ1-4 TRBV2 NA TGTGCCAGCAGTGGAAGTCGGGCCGGTGAAAAACTGTTTTTT CASSGSRAGEKLFF
TRBD2 TRBJ2-7 TRBV4-1 NA TGCGCCAGCAGCCAAACTCTAGCGGGGGGAACCTACGAGCAGTACTTC CASSQTLAGGTYEQYF